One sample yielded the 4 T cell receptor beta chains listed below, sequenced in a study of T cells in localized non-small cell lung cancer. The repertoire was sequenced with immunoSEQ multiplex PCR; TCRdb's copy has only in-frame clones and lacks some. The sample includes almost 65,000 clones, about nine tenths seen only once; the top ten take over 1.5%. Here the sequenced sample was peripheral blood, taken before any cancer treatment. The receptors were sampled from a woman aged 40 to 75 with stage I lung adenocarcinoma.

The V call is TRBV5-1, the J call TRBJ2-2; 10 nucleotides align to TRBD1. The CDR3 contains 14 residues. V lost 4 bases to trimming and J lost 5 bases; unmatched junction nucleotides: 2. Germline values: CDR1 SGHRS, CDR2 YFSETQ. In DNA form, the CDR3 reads TGCGCCAGCAGCGGGGGACAGGGGACCGGGGAGCTGTTTTTT. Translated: CASSGGQGTGELFF.

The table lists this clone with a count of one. CDR3 sequence reads: CASSSQGWNTEAFF. In DNA, the CDR3 is TGTGCCAGTAGTTCCCAGGGTTGGAACACTGAAGCTTTCTTT. The genes are TRBV19 and TRBJ1-1, with D possibly TRBD1 on 5 matching bases. Trimming took off 5 bases at V and 1 base at J, with 11 bases between the two ends. CDR3 length: 14 residues. Per germline, CDR1 LNHDA and CDR2 SQIVND (reference sequence).

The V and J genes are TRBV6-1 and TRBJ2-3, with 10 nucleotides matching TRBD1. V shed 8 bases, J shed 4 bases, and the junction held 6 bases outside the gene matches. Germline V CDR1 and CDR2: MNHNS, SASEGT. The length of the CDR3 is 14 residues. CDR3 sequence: CASLRQGASDTQYF. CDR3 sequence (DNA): TGTGCCAGCCTCCGACAGGGGGCGTCAGATACGCAGTATTTT.

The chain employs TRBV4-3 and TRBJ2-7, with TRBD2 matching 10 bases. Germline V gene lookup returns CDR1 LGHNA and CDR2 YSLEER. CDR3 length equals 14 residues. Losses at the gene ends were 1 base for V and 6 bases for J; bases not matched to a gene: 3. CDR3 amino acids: CASSQALAGLEQYF. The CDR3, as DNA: TGCGCCAGCAGCCAAGCACTAGCGGGACTCGAGCAGTACTTC.